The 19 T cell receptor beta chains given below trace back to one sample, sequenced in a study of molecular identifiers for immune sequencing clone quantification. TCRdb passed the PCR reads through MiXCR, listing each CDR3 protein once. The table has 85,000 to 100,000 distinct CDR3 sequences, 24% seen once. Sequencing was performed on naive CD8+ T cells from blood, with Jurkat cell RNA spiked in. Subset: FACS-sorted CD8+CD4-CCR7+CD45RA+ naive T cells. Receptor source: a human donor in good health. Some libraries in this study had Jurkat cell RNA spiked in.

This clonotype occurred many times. The CDR3 is CASSLVGLNQPQHF. DNA of the CDR3: TGTGCCAGCAGCTTAGTGGGCCTAAATCAGCCCCAGCATTTT. The chain combines TRBV7-9 with TRBJ1-5, with unresolved D. The CDR3 runs 14 residues. Germline loops: CDR1 SEHNR, CDR2 FQNEAQ (reference sequence). V lost 1 base to trimming and J lost 4 bases, with 8 bases between them.

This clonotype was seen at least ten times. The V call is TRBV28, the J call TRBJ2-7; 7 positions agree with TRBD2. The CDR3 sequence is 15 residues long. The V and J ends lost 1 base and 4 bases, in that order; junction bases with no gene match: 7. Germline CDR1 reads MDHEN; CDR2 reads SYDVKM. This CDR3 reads CASSLSGRAFYEQYF. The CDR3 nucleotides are TGTGCCAGCAGTTTATCGGGGAGGGCCTTTTACGAGCAGTACTTC. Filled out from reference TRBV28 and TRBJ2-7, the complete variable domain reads DVKVTQSSRYLVKRTGEKVFLECVQDMDHENMFWYRQDPGLGLRLIYFSYDVKMKEKGDIPEGYSVSREKKERFSLILESASTNQTSMYLCASSLSGRAFYEQYFGPGTRLTVT.

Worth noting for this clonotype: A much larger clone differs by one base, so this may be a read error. CDR3 in DNA: TGCAGTGCCGGGGGACAGAGCAATGAGCAGTTCTTC. Amino acid sequence: CSAGGQSNEQFF. The rearrangement links TRBV20-1 to TRBJ2-1; D is possibly TRBD1 (7 bases). V was cut by 6 bases and J by 6 bases, with 12 bases left in between. The length of the CDR3 is 12 residues. Germline assignment: CDR1 DFQATT and CDR2 SNEGSKA (reference sequence).

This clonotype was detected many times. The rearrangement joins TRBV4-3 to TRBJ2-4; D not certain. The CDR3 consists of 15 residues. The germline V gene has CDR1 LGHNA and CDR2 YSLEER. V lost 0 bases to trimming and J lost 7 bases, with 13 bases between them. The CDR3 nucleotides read TGCGCCAGCAGCCAAGATCGGACGACCGGTAACATTCAGTACTTC. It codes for CASSQDRTTGNIQYF.

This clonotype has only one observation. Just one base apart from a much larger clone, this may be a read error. CDR3 sequence (DNA): TGTGCCAGCAGTTCCGCTGGGGGGCGTGATCGAGAGACCCAGTACTTC. It specifies CASSSAGGRDRETQYF. This sequence joins TRBV12-3 or TRBV12-4 and TRBJ2-5; D might be TRBD1 or TRBD2, each matching 6 bases. The CDR3 is 16 residues long. V was trimmed by 4 bases and J by 4 bases, leaving 19 bases between them.

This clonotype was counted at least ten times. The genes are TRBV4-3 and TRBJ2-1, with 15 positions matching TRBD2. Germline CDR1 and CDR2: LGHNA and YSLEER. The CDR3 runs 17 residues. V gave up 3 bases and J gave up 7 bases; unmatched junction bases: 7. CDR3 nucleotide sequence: TGCGCCAGCAGCCAGGGACTAGCGGGAGGACGGTGGAATGAGCAGTTCTTC. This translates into CASSQGLAGGRWNEQFF.

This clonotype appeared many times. The CDR3 here is CASSWDPDLGNQPQHF. DNA for the CDR3: TGTGCCAGCAGTTGGGACCCAGACCTCGGCAATCAGCCCCAGCATTTT. This chain links TRBV6-2 or TRBV6-3 with TRBJ1-5; perhaps TRBD1 as D (5 bases). CDR3 length equals 16 residues. V was trimmed by 4 bases and J by 2 bases, leaving 15 bases between them. Germline lookup yields CDR1 MNHEY and CDR2 SVGEGT.

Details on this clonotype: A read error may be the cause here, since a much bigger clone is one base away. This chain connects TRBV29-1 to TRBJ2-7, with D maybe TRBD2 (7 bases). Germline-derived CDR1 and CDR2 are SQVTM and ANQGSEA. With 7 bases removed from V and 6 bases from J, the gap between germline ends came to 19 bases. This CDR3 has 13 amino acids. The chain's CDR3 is CSAVWGGAREQYF. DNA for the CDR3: TGCAGCGCCGTATGGGGGGGGGCGCGCGAGCAGTACTTC.

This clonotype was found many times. DNA of the CDR3: TGCAGCGTTGCGGTTGTGGGCAATGAGCAGTTCTTC. Its protein product is CSVAVVGNEQFF. The V call is TRBV29-1, the J call TRBJ2-1; D uncertain. V was trimmed by 4 bases and J by 6 bases, leaving 10 bases between them. The CDR3 extends over 12 amino acids. CDR1 and CDR2 from the germline V gene are SQVTM and ANQGSEA.

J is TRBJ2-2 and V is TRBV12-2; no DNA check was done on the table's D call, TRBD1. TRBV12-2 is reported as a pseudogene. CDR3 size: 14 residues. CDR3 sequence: CASRLYPGTGELFF. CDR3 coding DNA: TGTGCAAGTCGCTTATATCCGGGGACCGGGGAGCTGTTTTTT.

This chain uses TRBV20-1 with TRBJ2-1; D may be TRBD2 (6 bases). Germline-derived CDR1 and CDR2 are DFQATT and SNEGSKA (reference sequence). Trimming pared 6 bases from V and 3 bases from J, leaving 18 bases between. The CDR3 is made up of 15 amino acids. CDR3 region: CSARRAAGNYNEQFF. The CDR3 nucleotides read TGCAGTGCCCGGAGGGCGGCCGGAAACTACAATGAGCAGTTCTTC.

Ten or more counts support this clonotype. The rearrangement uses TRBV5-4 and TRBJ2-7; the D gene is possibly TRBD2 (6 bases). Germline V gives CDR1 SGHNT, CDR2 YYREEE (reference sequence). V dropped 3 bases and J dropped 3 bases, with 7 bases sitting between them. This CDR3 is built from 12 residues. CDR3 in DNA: TGTGCCAGCAGCTCGGAGGGCTACGAGCAGTACTTC. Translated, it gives CASSSEGYEQYF. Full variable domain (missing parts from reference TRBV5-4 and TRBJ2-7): ETGVTQSPTHLIKTRGQQVTLRCSSQSGHNTVSWYQQALGQGPQFIFQYYREEENGRGNFPPRFSGLQFPNYSSELNVNALELDDSALYLCASSSEGYEQYFGPGTRLTVT.

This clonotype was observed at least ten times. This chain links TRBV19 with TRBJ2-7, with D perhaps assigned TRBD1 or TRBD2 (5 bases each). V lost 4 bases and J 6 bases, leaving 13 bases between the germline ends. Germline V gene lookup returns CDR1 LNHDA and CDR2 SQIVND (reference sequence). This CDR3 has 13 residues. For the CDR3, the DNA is TGTGCCAGTAGTACCGAAGAGGGGTTCGAGCAGTACTTC. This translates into CASSTEEGFEQYF.

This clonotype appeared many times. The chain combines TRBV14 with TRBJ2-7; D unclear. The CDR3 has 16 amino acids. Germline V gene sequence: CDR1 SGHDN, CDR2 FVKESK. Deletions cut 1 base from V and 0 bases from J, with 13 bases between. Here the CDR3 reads CASSQVFGPGSYEQYF. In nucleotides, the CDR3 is TGTGCCAGCAGCCAAGTATTCGGCCCCGGCTCCTACGAGCAGTACTTC.

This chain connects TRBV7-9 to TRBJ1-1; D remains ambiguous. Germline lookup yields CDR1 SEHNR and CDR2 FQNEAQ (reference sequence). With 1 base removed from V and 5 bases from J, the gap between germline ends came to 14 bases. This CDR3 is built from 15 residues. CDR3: CASSLVGLGVTEAFF. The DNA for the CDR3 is TGTGCCAGCAGCTTAGTAGGGTTAGGTGTGACTGAAGCTTTCTTT.

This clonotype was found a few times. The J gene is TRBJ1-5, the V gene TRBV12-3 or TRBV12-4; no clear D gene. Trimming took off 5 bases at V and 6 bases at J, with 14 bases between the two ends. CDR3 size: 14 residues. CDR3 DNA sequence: TGTGCCAGCAGTGTTTCGACTATTACTCAGCCCCAGCATTTT. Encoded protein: CASSVSTITQPQHF.

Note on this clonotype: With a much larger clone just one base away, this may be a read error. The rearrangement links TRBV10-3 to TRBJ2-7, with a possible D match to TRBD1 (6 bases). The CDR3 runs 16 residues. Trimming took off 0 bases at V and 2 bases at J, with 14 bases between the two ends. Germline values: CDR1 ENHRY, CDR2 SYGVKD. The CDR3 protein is CAISESIIGQTYEQYF. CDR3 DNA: TGTGCCATCAGTGAGTCGATTATTGGACAGACCTACGAGCAGTACTTC.

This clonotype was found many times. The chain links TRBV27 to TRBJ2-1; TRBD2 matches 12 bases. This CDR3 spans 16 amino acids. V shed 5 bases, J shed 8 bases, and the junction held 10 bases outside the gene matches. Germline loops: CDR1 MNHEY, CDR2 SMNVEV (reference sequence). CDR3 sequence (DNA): TGTGCCAGCAGTCCTCTAGCGGGAGGGAACTTGTATGAGCAGTTCTTC. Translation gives CASSPLAGGNLYEQFF.

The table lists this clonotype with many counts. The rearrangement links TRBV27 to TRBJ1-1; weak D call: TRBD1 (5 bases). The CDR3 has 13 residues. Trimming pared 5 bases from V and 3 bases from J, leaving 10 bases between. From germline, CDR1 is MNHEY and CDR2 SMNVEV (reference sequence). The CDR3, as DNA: TGTGCCAGCAGTCAACAGGTACACACTGAAGCTTTCTTT. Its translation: CASSQQVHTEAFF.